This TCR beta chain was sequenced in a study of T cell responses to AZD1222 COVID-19 vaccine. As for the study in general: Some second doses came at about 4 weeks and others at about 12 weeks; these were pooled. General study findings and limits: White British ancestry dominated among donors, who included more females, and clonal diversity was possibly underestimated. Spike-specific TCR repertoires showed rising breadth and depth after two AZD1222 doses. Reports say nearly half of spike-specific TCRs go after unmutated variant regions.

The table came from immunoSEQ multiplex PCR; TCRdb's copy has only in-frame clones and leaves some out. The table records some 150,000 clones, about 93% of them present only once. Germline CDR1 is SGHDN and CDR2 is FVKESK. The CDR3 spans 16 residues. V lost 2 bases, J lost 6 bases, and 18 bases lay in between. This clone was found once. Its target is not known. The sequenced sample was peripheral blood, obtained on day 0 of AZD1222 vaccination. The receptor was derived from an adult in good health. The gene calls are TRBV14 and TRBJ2-3; D might be TRBD2 (5 bases). For the CDR3, the DNA is TGTGCCAGCAGCCAACGGGGTGGGCTGGCCAGGGATACGCAGTATTTT. As protein: CASSQRGGLARDTQYF.